Below, 5 T cell receptor beta chains from the same sample are listed, as sequenced in a study of OX40 agonist ivuxolimab in advanced cancers. The assay was immunoSEQ multiplex PCR, and TCRdb's table has in-frame clones only and misses some. The sample lists fewer than 90,000 clones, 70% to 90% seen once, with 0.25% to 0.3% in the top ten. Source: CD4+ or CD8+ T cells sorted from blood, taken in a trial of the OX40 agonist ivuxolimab. All receptors come from an adult with an advanced solid tumor such as melanoma, head and neck, liver or kidney cancer.

V gene TRBV11-3 combines with J gene TRBJ2-7, with 13 bases aligning to TRBD2. The ends lost 5 bases at V and 2 bases at J; junction bases unmatched: 6. The CDR3 consists of 16 residues. Germline V gives CDR1 SGHNT, CDR2 YENEEA. The CDR3 reads CASSASGTSGTYEQYF. CDR3 nucleotide sequence: TGTGCCAGCAGCGCGTCCGGGACTAGCGGGACCTACGAGCAGTACTTC.

CDR3 sequence (DNA): TGTGCCAGCAGCTTGGGAGCTGAGCAGTTCTTC. This codes for CASSLGAEQFF. This sequence joins TRBV5-4 and TRBJ2-1; D unresolved. The germline CDR1 and CDR2 sequences are SGHNT and YYREEE (reference sequence). The CDR3 extends over 11 amino acids. V lost 0 bases and J lost 9, with 4 bases in between.

This sequence joins TRBV5-4 and TRBJ2-3, with unresolved D. V was trimmed by 10 bases and J by 3 bases, leaving 9 bases between them. Germline V gene sequence: CDR1 SGHNT, CDR2 YYREEE (reference sequence). The CDR3 runs to 11 residues. The CDR3 reads CAAGWTDTQYF. For the CDR3, the DNA is TGTGCCGCCGGGTGGACAGATACGCAGTATTTT.

V and J are TRBV10-3 and TRBJ2-3; 9 nucleotides agree with TRBD2. The CDR3 is made up of 15 amino acids. CDR1 ENHRY and CDR2 SYGVKD come from the germline V gene. J was trimmed by 0 bases and V by 4 bases; bases with no gene match: 2. CDR3 nucleotide sequence: TGTGCCATCAGTGTTGGGACTAGCAGCACAGATACGCAGTATTTT. This gives the protein CAISVGTSSTDTQYF.

The rearrangement links TRBV25-1 to TRBJ1-5; D might be TRBD1 (6 bases). CDR3 length equals 14 residues. The germline V gene has CDR1 MGHDK and CDR2 SYGVNS. Trimming took off 6 bases at V and 5 bases at J, with 14 bases between the two ends. The CDR3 sequence: CASRASGAYQPQHF. The CDR3 DNA follows: TGTGCCAGCAGAGCTTCGGGGGCTTATCAGCCCCAGCATTTT.